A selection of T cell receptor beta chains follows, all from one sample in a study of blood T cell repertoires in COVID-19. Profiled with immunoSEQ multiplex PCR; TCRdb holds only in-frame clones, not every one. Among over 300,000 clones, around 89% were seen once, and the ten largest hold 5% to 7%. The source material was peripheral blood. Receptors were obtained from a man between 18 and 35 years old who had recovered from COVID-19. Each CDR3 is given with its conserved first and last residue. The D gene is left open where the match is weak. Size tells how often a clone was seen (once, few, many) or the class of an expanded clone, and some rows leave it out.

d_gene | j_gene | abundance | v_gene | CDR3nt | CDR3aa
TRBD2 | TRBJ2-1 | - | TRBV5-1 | TGCGCCAGCAGCTTGGAGCTAAGCGGGGTTTACAATGAGCAGTTCTTC | CASSLELSGVYNEQFF
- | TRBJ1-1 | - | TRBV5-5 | TGTGCCAGCAGCTCACCTCCGGGCAGGGAAGAAGCTTTCTTT | CASSSPPGREEAFF
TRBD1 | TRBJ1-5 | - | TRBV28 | TGTGCCAGCAGGGACAGGGGAGAGGGCAATCAGCCCCAGCATTTT | CASRDRGEGNQPQHF
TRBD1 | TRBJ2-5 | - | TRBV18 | TGTGCCAGCTCACCATTCTCGACAGGGGAAGAGACCCAGTACTTC | CASSPFSTGEETQYF
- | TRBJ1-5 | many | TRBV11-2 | TGTGCCAGCAGCAACGGAGCAAGCCAGCCCCAGCATTTT | CASSNGASQPQHF
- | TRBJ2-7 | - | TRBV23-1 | TGCGCCAGCAGTCAATTTTCCCTCTACGAGCAGTACTTC | CASSQFSLYEQYF
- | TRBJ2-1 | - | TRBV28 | TGTGCCAGCACTAACCCCAATGAGCAGTTCTTC | CASTNPNEQFF
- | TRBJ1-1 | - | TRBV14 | TGTGCCAGCAGTCCCACCTTACAGAACACTGAAGCTTTCTTT | CASSPTLQNTEAFF
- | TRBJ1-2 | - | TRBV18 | TGTGCCAGCTCACTCCCAGGCCTCTCTTCTAACTATGGCTACACCTTC | CASSLPGLSSNYGYTF
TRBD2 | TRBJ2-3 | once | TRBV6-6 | TGTGCCAGCAGCCTGGGACTAGCGAGCACAGATACGCAGTATTTT | CASSLGLASTDTQYF
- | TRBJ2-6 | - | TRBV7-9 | TGTGCCAGCAGCCCGAGGCTCTCTGGGGCCAACGTCCTGACTTTC | CASSPRLSGANVLTF
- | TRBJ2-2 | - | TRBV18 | TGTGCCAGCTCACCCTCGACAGGACGGTCAACCGGGGAGCTGTTTTTT | CASSPSTGRSTGELFF
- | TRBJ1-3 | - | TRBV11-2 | TGTGCCAGCAGCTTAAAAGGGGCAGGCGGAAACACCATATATTTT | CASSLKGAGGNTIYF
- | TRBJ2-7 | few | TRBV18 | TGTGCCAGCTCACCTGGACAGCGCGAGCAGTACTTC | CASSPGQREQYF
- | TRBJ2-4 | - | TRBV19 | TGTGCCAGTAGTATAGACCCCCCGACAAGATCGCTAGCCAAAAACATTCAGTACTTC | CASSIDPPTRSLAKNIQYF
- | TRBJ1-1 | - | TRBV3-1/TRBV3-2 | TGTGCCAGCAGCCAAGGTGGGGGGAGGCTTTTGCACACTGAAGCTTTCTTT | CASSQGGGRLLHTEAFF